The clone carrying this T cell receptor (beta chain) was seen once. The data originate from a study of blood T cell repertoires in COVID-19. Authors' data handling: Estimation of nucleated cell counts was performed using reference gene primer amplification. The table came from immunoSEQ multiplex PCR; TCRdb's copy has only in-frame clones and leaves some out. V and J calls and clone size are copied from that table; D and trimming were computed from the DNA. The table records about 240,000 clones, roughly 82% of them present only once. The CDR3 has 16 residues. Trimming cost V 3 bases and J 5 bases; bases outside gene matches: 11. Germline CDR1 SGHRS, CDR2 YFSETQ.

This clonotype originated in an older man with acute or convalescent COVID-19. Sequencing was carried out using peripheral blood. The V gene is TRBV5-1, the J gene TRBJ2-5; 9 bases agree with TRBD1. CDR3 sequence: CASSWGQGGPRETQYF. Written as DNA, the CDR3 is TGCGCCAGCAGCTGGGGACAGGGTGGCCCTAGGGAGACCCAGTACTTC.